These T cell receptor beta chains were read from a single sample in a study of T cell responses to AZD1222 COVID-19 vaccine. Libraries were prepared by immunoSEQ multiplex PCR; TCRdb keeps only in-frame clonotypes and omits some of them. The sample holds approximately 190,000 clones; about 94% are singletons and the top ten take 1%. Material: peripheral blood, obtained 28 days after the second AZD1222 dose. The receptors were sampled from an adult who received the AZD1222 COVID-19 vaccine. Both conserved end residues are part of each CDR3. Fields, in order: J gene, clone size, D gene, CDR3 length, V gene, CDR3 DNA, CDR3 protein. A D gene is named only where the DNA matches it firmly. The size of a clone is reported for some rows only, either as once, few or many, or as a class for expanded clones.

j_gene: TRBJ2-7
abundance: NA
d_gene: NA
len: 19
v_gene: TRBV27
CDR3nt: TGTGCCAGCAGTCCATTAGGGAAGGGGCCCCTGCAAGGCTCCTACGAGCAGTACTTC
CDR3aa: CASSPLGKGPLQGSYEQYF

j_gene: TRBJ1-5
abundance: NA
d_gene: NA
len: 13
v_gene: TRBV6-6
CDR3nt: TGTGCCAGCATGGGGAGGGAAGGCCAGCCCCAGCATTTT
CDR3aa: CASMGREGQPQHF

j_gene: TRBJ1-2
abundance: NA
d_gene: TRBD1
len: 14
v_gene: TRBV19
CDR3nt: TGTGCCAGTAGTCCGGGACAGGGGTGGCATGGCTACACCTTC
CDR3aa: CASSPGQGWHGYTF

j_gene: TRBJ1-2
abundance: NA
d_gene: NA
len: 15
v_gene: TRBV3-1/TRBV3-2
CDR3nt: TGTGCCAGCAGCCAAGATACCACCCAGGGCCGCGGCTACACCTTC
CDR3aa: CASSQDTTQGRGYTF

j_gene: TRBJ1-6
abundance: NA
d_gene: NA
len: 13
v_gene: TRBV12-3/TRBV12-4
CDR3nt: TGTGCCAGCAGGTGGACCGCCGAAAGACCCCTCCACTTT
CDR3aa: CASRWTAERPLHF

j_gene: TRBJ2-5
abundance: NA
d_gene: NA
len: 14
v_gene: TRBV6-4
CDR3nt: TGTGCCAGCAGTAGAGGGGTGCCGGAGGAGACCCAGTACTTC
CDR3aa: CASSRGVPEETQYF

j_gene: TRBJ1-1
abundance: NA
d_gene: NA
len: 14
v_gene: TRBV7-8
CDR3nt: TGTGCCAGCAGCTTAGGGCGGATGAACACTGAAGCTTTCTTT
CDR3aa: CASSLGRMNTEAFF

j_gene: TRBJ1-5
abundance: NA
d_gene: NA
len: 16
v_gene: TRBV2
CDR3nt: TGTGCCAGCAGTGAAGGGGGGGCCTACGCAGGTCAGCCCCAGCATTTT
CDR3aa: CASSEGGAYAGQPQHF

j_gene: TRBJ2-2
abundance: NA
d_gene: TRBD1
len: 15
v_gene: TRBV5-1
CDR3nt: TGCGCCAGCAGCCTAGGACAGGGCGGAACCGGGGAGCTGTTTTTT
CDR3aa: CASSLGQGGTGELFF

j_gene: TRBJ1-5
abundance: NA
d_gene: NA
len: 16
v_gene: TRBV3-1/TRBV3-2
CDR3nt: TGTGCCAGCAGCCAAGAGGGAGGGAGCCGCAATCAGCCCCAGCATTTT
CDR3aa: CASSQEGGSRNQPQHF

j_gene: TRBJ1-1
abundance: NA
d_gene: NA
len: 11
v_gene: TRBV19
CDR3nt: TGTGCCAGTAGCTGGAACACTGAAGCTTTCTTT
CDR3aa: CASSWNTEAFF

j_gene: TRBJ2-2
abundance: NA
d_gene: NA
len: 15
v_gene: TRBV10-3
CDR3nt: TGTGCCATGCACACAGGGGCGGGGGACACCGGGGAGCTGTTTTTT
CDR3aa: CAMHTGAGDTGELFF

j_gene: TRBJ1-5
abundance: NA
d_gene: NA
len: 15
v_gene: TRBV2
CDR3nt: TGTGCCAGCAGCCTAGGGACGGAAAGCAATCAGCCCCAGCATTTT
CDR3aa: CASSLGTESNQPQHF

j_gene: TRBJ1-5
abundance: NA
d_gene: NA
len: 14
v_gene: TRBV2
CDR3nt: TGTGCCAGCAGTCTCGGGGGGAGCAATCAGCCCCAGCATTTT
CDR3aa: CASSLGGSNQPQHF

j_gene: TRBJ1-1
abundance: once
d_gene: TRBD1
len: 15
v_gene: TRBV7-9
CDR3nt: TGTGCCAGCAGCTCGGGACAGGGGGCAAGGACTGAAGCTTTCTTT
CDR3aa: CASSSGQGARTEAFF

j_gene: TRBJ1-5
abundance: NA
d_gene: NA
len: 15
v_gene: TRBV27
CDR3nt: TGTGCCAGCAGTAGGGACGGGCTCAGCAATCAGCCCCAGCATTTT
CDR3aa: CASSRDGLSNQPQHF

j_gene: TRBJ1-5
abundance: once
d_gene: NA
len: 14
v_gene: TRBV2
CDR3nt: TGTGCCAGCAGTCAGGGACTTCTGAATGTGAGAGAACATTTT
CDR3aa: CASSQGLLNVREHF

j_gene: TRBJ1-2
abundance: NA
d_gene: NA
len: 13
v_gene: TRBV19
CDR3nt: TGTGCCAGTACGCAGGGATTTAACTATGGCTACACCTTC
CDR3aa: CASTQGFNYGYTF

j_gene: TRBJ1-1
abundance: NA
d_gene: NA
len: 13
v_gene: TRBV3-1/TRBV3-2
CDR3nt: TGTGCCACTACCGGGACGCCCGACACTGAAGCTTTCTTT
CDR3aa: CATTGTPDTEAFF

j_gene: TRBJ2-7
abundance: once
d_gene: NA
len: 12
v_gene: TRBV6-5
CDR3nt: TGTGCCAGCAGCCAACCTCTCTACGAGCAGTACTTC
CDR3aa: CASSQPLYEQYF

j_gene: TRBJ1-2
abundance: NA
d_gene: NA
len: 15
v_gene: TRBV7-9
CDR3nt: TGTGCCAGCAGCTTATCGCAGGGGCCTAACTATGGCTACACCTTC
CDR3aa: CASSLSQGPNYGYTF